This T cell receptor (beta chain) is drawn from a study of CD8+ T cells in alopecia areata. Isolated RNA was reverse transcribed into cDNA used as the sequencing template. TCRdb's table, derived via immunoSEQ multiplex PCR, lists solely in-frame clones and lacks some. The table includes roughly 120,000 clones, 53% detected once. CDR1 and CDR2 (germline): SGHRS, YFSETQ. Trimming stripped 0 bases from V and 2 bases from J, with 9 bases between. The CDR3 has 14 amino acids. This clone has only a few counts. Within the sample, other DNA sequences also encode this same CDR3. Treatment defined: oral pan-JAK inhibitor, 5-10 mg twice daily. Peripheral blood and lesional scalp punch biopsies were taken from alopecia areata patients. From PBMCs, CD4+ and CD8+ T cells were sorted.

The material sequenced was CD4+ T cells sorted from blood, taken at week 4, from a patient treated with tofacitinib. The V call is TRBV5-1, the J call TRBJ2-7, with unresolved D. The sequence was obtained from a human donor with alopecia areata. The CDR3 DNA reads TGCGCCAGCAGCTTGGTAGTCAGTCCCTACGAGCAGTACTTC. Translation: CASSLVVSPYEQYF. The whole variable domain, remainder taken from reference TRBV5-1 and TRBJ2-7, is KAGVTQTPRYLIKTRGQQVTLSCSPISGHRSVSWYQQTPGQGLQFLFEYFSETQRNKGNFPGRFSGRQFSNSRSEMNVSTLELGDSALYLCASSLVVSPYEQYFGPGTRLTVT.